This T cell receptor beta chain was captured by sequencing in a study of blood T cell repertoires in COVID-19. Method: immunoSEQ multiplex PCR; TCRdb's copy keeps in-frame clones and lacks some. Altogether around 120,000 clones are present, approximately 80% being singletons, with the ten largest covering roughly 6.2%. The trim removed 6 bases at V and 4 bases at J, leaving 3 bases unmatched. The CDR3 runs 13 residues. The germline V gene encodes CDR1 MRHNA and CDR2 SNTAGT. Sequenced: peripheral blood. The chain is built from TRBV6-4 and TRBJ1-5; TRBD1 aligns across 7 bases. The TCR sequence derives from a man in his sixties or seventies with acute or convalescent COVID-19. As DNA, the CDR3 is TGTGCCAGCAGCGGGACAGCTAATCAGCCCCAGCATTTT. This codes for CASSGTANQPQHF.